A single sample gave rise to the 31 T cell receptor beta chains below, sequenced in a study of cytomegalovirus exposure and HLA in healthy donors. Amplification used 60 Vbeta primers and 13 Jbeta primers. Measured with immunoSEQ multiplex PCR; TCRdb has only the in-frame clones, and not every one. The sample totals under 150,000 clones. Sequenced: PBMCs. These receptor sequences come from an older woman in good health and CMV-seronegative.

The chain is built from TRBV2 and TRBJ2-4; 11 bases are shared with TRBD2. The junction had 12 bases not matched to a gene; V was cut back by 5 bases and J by 6 bases. The CDR3 is 17 amino acids. Germline CDR1 is SNHLY and CDR2 is FYNNEI. CDR3 in DNA: TGTGCCAGCAGTAAACTATTTAGCGGGGGGGCTGGAAACATTCAGTACTTC. It is translated as CASSKLFSGGAGNIQYF. The full variable domain, completed using reference TRBV2 and TRBJ2-4, is EPEVTQTPSHQVTQMGQEVILRCVPISNHLYFYWYRQILGQKVEFLVSFYNNEISEKSEIFDDQFSVERPDGSNFTLKIRSTKLEDSAMYFCASSKLFSGGAGNIQYFGAGTRLSVL.

This CDR3 is CASSLGQDYGYTF. The CDR3 DNA sequence: TGTGCCAGCAGCCTGGGACAGGACTATGGCTACACCTTC. This chain connects TRBV25-1 to TRBJ1-2; TRBD1 agrees at 8 bases. This CDR3 comprises 13 residues. Germline CDR1 reads MGHDK; CDR2 reads SYGVNS. J gave up 3 bases and V 6 bases, and 3 bases lay outside the gene matches.

This chain joins TRBV4-2 and TRBJ2-2; D may be TRBD2 (5 bases). Germline CDR1 is LGHNA and CDR2 is YNFKEQ. Trimming took off 0 bases at V and 3 bases at J, with 14 bases between the two ends. The CDR3 spans 17 residues. CDR3 protein: CASSQDAGFSYTGELFF. The CDR3 DNA reads TGTGCCAGCAGCCAAGATGCGGGCTTCAGTTACACCGGGGAGCTGTTTTTT.

The V and J genes are TRBV5-1 and TRBJ2-5; no definite D call. The DNA end is a closer match to TRBJ2-7, so the J assignment may be wrong. Germline-derived CDR1 and CDR2 are SGHRS and YFSETQ. The CDR3 loop spans 11 amino acids. The CDR3 region has the DNA TGCGCCAGCAGCGAATCTTACGAGCAGTACTTC. Protein product: CASSESYEQYF.

This chain joins TRBV4-2 and TRBJ2-7; D might be TRBD1 (5 bases). Trimming took off 0 bases at V and 0 bases at J, with 12 bases between the two ends. Germline CDR1 reads LGHNA; CDR2 reads YNFKEQ. This CDR3 is built from 16 residues. The DNA for the CDR3 is TGTGCCAGCAGCCAAGAAGCCAGGGCAACCTCCTACGAGCAGTACTTC. This translates into CASSQEARATSYEQYF.

V usage is TRBV5-1 and J usage is TRBJ2-3; possibly TRBD2 for D (5 bases). Trimming took 0 bases from V and 4 from J, leaving 15 bases between them. The CDR3 runs to 16 residues. CDR1 is SGHRS and CDR2 is YFSETQ in the germline V gene. CDR3 loop: CASSLGGTHGADTQYF. The CDR3 DNA sequence: TGCGCCAGCAGCTTGGGTGGCACCCACGGGGCAGATACGCAGTATTTT. The full variable domain, completed using reference TRBV5-1 and TRBJ2-3, is KAGVTQTPRYLIKTRGQQVTLSCSPISGHRSVSWYQQTPGQGLQFLFEYFSETQRNKGNFPGRFSGRQFSNSRSEMNVSTLELGDSALYLCASSLGGTHGADTQYFGPGTRLTVL.

A remark on this clone: This sample also contains other DNA sequences that code for the same CDR3. The V call is TRBV5-6, the J call TRBJ1-2; D may be TRBD1 (6 bases). Germline loops: CDR1 SGHDT, CDR2 YYEEEE. The CDR3 extends over 14 amino acids. Trimming removed 0 bases from V and 2 bases from J, with 8 bases in between. The CDR3 coding sequence is TGTGCCAGCAGCTTGGGACAGGCCAACTATGGCTACACCTTC. Its translation is CASSLGQANYGYTF. Based on the CDR3 plus reference TRBV5-6 and TRBJ1-2, the full variable domain is DAGVTQSPTHLIKTRGQQVTLRCSPKSGHDTVSWYQQALGQGPQFIFQYYEEEERQRGNFPDRFSGHQFPNYSSELNVNALLLGDSALYLCASSLGQANYGYTFGSGTRLTVV.

This chain connects TRBV19 to TRBJ2-7; perhaps TRBD2 as D (5 bases). The CDR3 loop spans 13 amino acids. Trimming left V 1 base short and J 3 bases short, with 7 bases between. Germline V lookup: CDR1 LNHDA, CDR2 SQIVND (reference sequence). The CDR3 region has the DNA TGTGCCAGTAGTATAGCTAGCTTCTACGAGCAGTACTTC. Residues: CASSIASFYEQYF.

The rearrangement links TRBV7-8 to TRBJ1-1, with D hard to call. The CDR3 has 14 amino acids. The V end lost 1 base, the J end lost 6 bases, and 12 bases lay between the germline ends. In germline, CDR1 is SGHVS, CDR2 FQNEAQ. This CDR3 is CASSLEDGRAEAFF. The CDR3, as DNA: TGTGCCAGCAGCTTAGAAGACGGGCGGGCTGAAGCTTTCTTT. Variable domain in full (rest from reference TRBV7-8 and TRBJ1-1): GAGVSQSPRYKVAKRGQDVALRCDPISGHVSLFWYQQALGQGPEFLTYFQNEAQLDKSGLPSDRFFAERPEGSVSTLKIQRTQQEDSAVYLCASSLEDGRAEAFFGQGTRLTVV.

This sequence joins TRBV7-6 and TRBJ1-1; 8 nucleotides match TRBD1. The germline V gene encodes CDR1 SGHVS and CDR2 FNYEAQ. The CDR3 is 15 amino acids. J was trimmed by 1 base and V by 5 bases; bases with no gene match: 6. The CDR3 loop is CASSRTGKGNTEAFF. CDR3 nucleotides: TGTGCCAGCAGCCGGACAGGGAAAGGGAACACTGAAGCTTTCTTT.

The genes are TRBV4-2 and TRBJ2-1; D is perhaps TRBD2 (5 bases). V lost 8 bases and J 5 bases, leaving 16 bases between the germline ends. CDR3 size: 14 residues. Germline-derived CDR1 and CDR2 are LGHNA and YNFKEQ. The CDR3 protein is CASGEPSRDNEQFF. The CDR3 nucleotides read TGTGCCAGCGGAGAGCCTAGCAGAGACAATGAGCAGTTCTTC.

The rearrangement uses TRBV7-9 and TRBJ1-5; maybe TRBD1 (5 bases). Deletions cut 1 base from V and 3 bases from J, with 10 bases between. The CDR3 spans 15 residues. CDR1 and CDR2 (germline): SEHNR, FQNEAQ (reference sequence). The CDR3 bases are TGTGCCAGCAGCTTAGGTGCAGGGATCAATCAGCCCCAGCATTTT. Amino acids: CASSLGAGINQPQHF.

The chain has TRBV5-6 and TRBJ2-7; a possible D gene is TRBD2 (5 bases). This CDR3 contains 15 residues. Deletions cut 0 bases from V and 3 bases from J, with 13 bases between. CDR1 and CDR2 (germline): SGHDT, YYEEEE. CDR3 in amino acids: CASSLGVGMVYEQYF. The CDR3 DNA reads as TGTGCCAGCAGCTTGGGGGTCGGGATGGTCTACGAGCAGTACTTC.

The rearrangement joins TRBV18 to TRBJ1-2, with D maybe TRBD1 (5 bases). CDR1 and CDR2 from the germline V gene are KGHSH and LQKENI. The length of the CDR3 is 15 residues. Trimming removed 3 bases from V and 2 bases from J, with 13 bases in between. This CDR3 is CASSPGGETNYGYTF. In DNA form, the CDR3 reads TGTGCCAGCTCACCGGGGGGGGAGACCAACTATGGCTACACCTTC.

CDR3 sequence reads: CAWGASSGNTIYF. The DNA of the CDR3 is TGTGCCTGGGGGGCCTCCTCTGGAAACACCATATATTTT. This chain uses TRBV30 with TRBJ1-3, with D possibly matching TRBD1 (5 bases). CDR1 GTSNPN and CDR2 SVGIG come from the germline V gene (reference sequence). This CDR3 spans 13 amino acids. Trimming stripped 5 bases from V and 0 bases from J, with 8 bases between. Full variable domain (remainder filled in from reference TRBV30 and TRBJ1-3): SQTIHQWPATLVQPVGSPLSLECTVEGTSNPNLYWYRQAAGRGLQLLFYSVGIGQISSEVPQNLSASRPQDRQFILSSKKLLLSDSGFYLCAWGASSGNTIYFGEGSWLTVV.

V and J are TRBV2 and TRBJ2-7, with D perhaps matching TRBD1 (7 bases). This CDR3 has 13 residues. CDR1 and CDR2 (germline): SNHLY, FYNNEI. With 8 bases removed from V and 3 bases from J, the gap between germline ends came to 14 bases. CDR3 bases: TGTGCCAGCTTCGGAGGGGGCTTCTACGAGCAGTACTTC. Amino acid sequence: CASFGGGFYEQYF.

The V call is TRBV7-3, the J call TRBJ2-1, with 9 bases matching TRBD2. This CDR3 has 15 residues. Germline CDR1 is SGHTA and CDR2 is FQGTGA. V trimming: 4 bases; J trimming: 5 bases; junction bases outside the gene matches: 6. As DNA, the CDR3 is TGTGCCAGCAGCTCGGGGACTAGCTGGAACAATGAGCAGTTCTTC. This sequence encodes CASSSGTSWNNEQFF.

The chain joins TRBV2 to TRBJ2-1; 14 nucleotides match TRBD2. The trim removed 6 bases at V and 8 bases at J, leaving 21 bases unmatched. Germline V CDR1 and CDR2: SNHLY, FYNNEI. This CDR3 has 20 residues. The CDR3 region has the DNA TGTGCCAGCAGCGGGCCCCTGCCCTCGGGACTAGCGGGAGACACCCATGAGCAGTTCTTC. It yields the protein CASSGPLPSGLAGDTHEQFF.

The rearrangement joins TRBV6-6 to TRBJ2-1, with TRBD2 identical over 12 bases. CDR1 and CDR2 from the germline V gene are MNHNY and SVGAGI (reference sequence). J was trimmed by 4 bases and V by 6 bases; bases with no gene match: 4. The CDR3 contains 15 residues. As DNA, the CDR3 is TGTGCCAGCAGCCCACTAGCGGGGGGATACAATGAGCAGTTCTTC. Its translation: CASSPLAGGYNEQFF.

The V gene is TRBV4-1, the J gene TRBJ2-2; weak D call: TRBD1 (5 bases). V dropped 4 bases and J dropped 7 bases, with 22 bases sitting between them. The CDR3 spans 17 residues. The germline V gene encodes CDR1 MGHRA and CDR2 YSYEKL. CDR3 bases: TGCGCCAGCAGCCTCCCCTTACAGGTTCTCTTTGGCGGGGAGCTGTTTTTT. Protein sequence: CASSLPLQVLFGGELFF.

A note on this clone: Other nucleotide sequences from this sample produce the same CDR3. CDR3 protein: CASSFRGGYTF. As DNA, the CDR3 is TGTGCCAGCAGCTTTCGAGGTGGCTACACCTTC. This chain joins TRBV11-2 and TRBJ1-2, with D unclear. The CDR3 is 11 amino acids. The V end lost 3 bases, the J end lost 7 bases, and 6 bases lay between the germline ends. Looked up from germline, CDR1 is SGHAT and CDR2 is FQNNGV.

V usage is TRBV5-1 and J usage is TRBJ1-3; D possibly corresponds to TRBD1 (6 bases). There are 14 residues in the CDR3. Germline-derived CDR1 and CDR2 are SGHRS and YFSETQ. The V gene lost 3 bases and the J gene lost 6 bases, with 13 bases spanning the gap. DNA of the CDR3: TGCGCCAGCAGCTATACTTCAGGGGCAAACACCATATATTTT. Encoded protein: CASSYTSGANTIYF.

The chain has TRBV18 and TRBJ2-3, with 9 nucleotides matching TRBD2. The ends lost 3 bases at V and 5 bases at J; junction bases unmatched: 9. Per the germline V gene, CDR1 is KGHSH and CDR2 is LQKENI. The CDR3 sequence is 16 residues long. The CDR3: CASSPLASGNGDTQYF. The CDR3 nucleotides read TGTGCCAGCTCACCGTTGGCTAGCGGGAATGGAGATACGCAGTATTTT.

V usage is TRBV28 and J usage is TRBJ2-7; D unclear. The CDR3 sequence is 12 residues long. The germline V and J ends were trimmed by 3 bases and 2 bases, with 5 bases remaining between them. The germline V gene encodes CDR1 MDHEN and CDR2 SYDVKM. The CDR3 here is CASSLSAYEQYF. CDR3 in DNA: TGTGCCAGCAGTTTGTCCGCCTACGAGCAGTACTTC.

V usage is TRBV7-8 and J usage is TRBJ1-2; a weak D match, TRBD1 (5 bases). V lost 5 bases to trimming and J lost 3 bases, with 16 bases between them. Germline loops: CDR1 SGHVS, CDR2 FQNEAQ. This CDR3 region has 15 residues. The CDR3 nucleotides are TGTGCCAGCAGCCCCCGGGGGGGAGGGGACTATGGCTACACCTTC. It yields the protein CASSPRGGGDYGYTF. Filled out from reference TRBV7-8 and TRBJ1-2, the complete variable domain reads GAGVSQSPRYKVAKRGQDVALRCDPISGHVSLFWYQQALGQGPEFLTYFQNEAQLDKSGLPSDRFFAERPEGSVSTLKIQRTQQEDSAVYLCASSPRGGGDYGYTFGSGTRLTVV.

In nucleotides, the CDR3 is TGTGCCATCAGCGGATCTCCGGGACAGGGGGCGGGTGGCTACACCTTC. Protein: CAISGSPGQGAGGYTF. This chain uses TRBV10-3 with TRBJ1-2; TRBD1 agrees at 12 bases. CDR3 length: 16 residues. The trim removed 6 bases at V and 7 bases at J, leaving 12 bases unmatched. CDR1 is ENHRY and CDR2 is SYGVKD in the germline V gene.

The V gene is TRBV5-4, the J gene TRBJ1-4, with 7 bases matching TRBD1. This CDR3 comprises 15 residues. Germline loops: CDR1 SGHNT, CDR2 YYREEE (reference sequence). V trimming: 3 bases; J trimming: 5 bases; junction bases outside the gene matches: 7. CDR3 nucleotide sequence: TGTGCCAGCAGCTCAACAGGAGGGGGCAATGAAAAACTGTTTTTT. It specifies CASSSTGGGNEKLFF.

The chain combines TRBV13 with TRBJ1-1; TRBD1 aligns across 9 bases. V lost 3 bases, J lost 8 bases, and 1 base stayed unmatched. In germline, CDR1 is PRHDT, CDR2 FYEKMQ (reference sequence). This CDR3 is built from 12 residues. CDR3 nucleotides: TGTGCCAGCAGCTTCGGGACAGGGGAAGCTTTCTTT. Amino acid sequence: CASSFGTGEAFF.

This rearrangement joins TRBV19 to TRBJ1-5; 7 nucleotides agree with TRBD1. The V gene end was trimmed by 4 bases and the J gene end by 8 bases; junction bases not matched to a gene: 8. The CDR3 totals 14 residues. Germline V gene sequence: CDR1 LNHDA, CDR2 SQIVND (reference sequence). CDR3 protein: CASSTTGTGEPQHF. In DNA form, the CDR3 reads TGTGCCAGTAGTACGACAGGGACCGGGGAGCCCCAGCATTTT.

V gene TRBV5-1 combines with J gene TRBJ1-4, with 9 positions matching TRBD1. The CDR3 sequence is 14 residues long. Germline trimming cut 4 bases from V and 7 bases from J; bases unmatched to any gene: 5. Germline-derived CDR1 and CDR2 are SGHRS and YFSETQ. The CDR3 coding sequence is TGCGCCAGCAGCGGACAGGGGCGGAGTGAAAAACTGTTTTTT. It yields the protein CASSGQGRSEKLFF.

The chain couples TRBV4-1 to TRBJ1-5; 8 bases are shared with TRBD1. Germline CDR1 MGHRA, CDR2 YSYEKL. The CDR3 spans 17 residues. J was trimmed by 6 bases and V by 0 bases; bases with no gene match: 10. Written as DNA, the CDR3 is TGCGCCAGCAGCCAAGAGACAGGACAGGGTACGGCTCAGCCCCAGCATTTT. It translates to CASSQETGQGTAQPQHF.